Listed here are 13 T cell receptor beta chains from one sample, sequenced in a study of cytomegalovirus exposure and HLA in healthy donors. This PCR relied on a set of 60 Vbeta primers and 13 Jbeta primers. Data came from immunoSEQ multiplex PCR; TCRdb stores just in-frame clones and leaves some out. The table includes 52,000 or so clones, 60% to 80% detected once. Sequenced sample: PBMCs. Every receptor here comes from a woman in her thirties or forties in good health and CMV-seropositive.

The CDR3 spells CASSLGGSGPFMNTEAFF. The CDR3 nucleotides are TGTGCCAGCAGCTTGGGCGGGTCGGGCCCCTTTATGAACACTGAAGCTTTCTTT. The chain couples TRBV7-2 to TRBJ1-1; no reliable D call. This CDR3 has 18 residues. V lost 3 bases and J 0 bases, leaving 20 bases between the germline ends. Germline CDR1 and CDR2: SGHTA and FQGNSA.

Only one count was recorded for this clone. The rearrangement links TRBV18 to TRBJ1-1, with a tentative D call TRBD1 (5 bases). The CDR3 is 14 amino acids. The ends were cut back, 6 bases at V and 8 bases at J, with 19 bases in the middle. Germline CDR1 is KGHSH and CDR2 is LQKENI. CDR3 sequence reads: CASSRGNPMLEAFF. In DNA, the CDR3 is TGTGCCAGCTCCCGGGGGAATCCCATGTTAGAAGCTTTCTTT.

The rearrangement joins TRBV27 to TRBJ2-1; TRBD2 matches 8 bases. The CDR3 totals 15 residues. The ends lost 6 bases at V and 4 bases at J; junction bases unmatched: 8. Germline V gives CDR1 MNHEY, CDR2 SMNVEV (reference sequence). DNA of the CDR3: TGTGCCAGCAGCCCACAAGCGGGGGATTACAATGAGCAGTTCTTC. Protein sequence: CASSPQAGDYNEQFF.

The CDR3 sequence: CSVEQGAGEKLFF. Here the CDR3 DNA reads TGCAGCGTTGAGCAGGGGGCGGGTGAAAAACTGTTTTTT. The rearrangement uses TRBV29-1 and TRBJ1-4; TRBD1 aligns across 8 bases. This CDR3 has 13 residues. The ends lost 3 bases at V and 7 bases at J; junction bases unmatched: 4. Germline V CDR1 and CDR2: SQVTM, ANQGSEA.

Here the CDR3 reads CASSDREMNTEAFF. CDR3 DNA: TGTGCCAGCAGCGACAGGGAGATGAACACTGAAGCTTTCTTT. V usage is TRBV5-4 and J usage is TRBJ1-1, with 7 positions matching TRBD1. V lost 4 bases to trimming and J lost 0 bases; unmatched junction nucleotides: 3. Germline CDR1 SGHNT, CDR2 YYREEE (reference sequence). The CDR3 runs 14 residues.

The chain is built from TRBV7-8 and TRBJ1-2, with D hard to call. The CDR3 contains 15 residues. V lost 5 bases to trimming and J lost 1 base, with 14 bases between them. Germline CDR1 is SGHVS and CDR2 is FQNEAQ. The CDR3: CASSPLQSSNYGYTF. The CDR3 coding sequence is TGTGCCAGCAGCCCGCTACAGAGCAGTAACTATGGCTACACCTTC.

The chain links TRBV28 to TRBJ2-1; tentative D call: TRBD1 (6 bases). Germline V gives CDR1 MDHEN, CDR2 SYDVKM. Between the trimmed V and J ends, which lost 3 bases and 6 bases, there was a span of 9 bases. CDR3 length: 13 amino acids. The CDR3 reads CASSLLGGNEQFF. CDR3 bases: TGTGCCAGCAGTTTGCTAGGGGGCAATGAGCAGTTCTTC.

This chain joins TRBV2 and TRBJ2-5; D is undetermined. The germline V and J ends were trimmed by 5 bases and 2 bases, with 12 bases remaining between them. The length of the CDR3 is 14 residues. The germline V gene encodes CDR1 SNHLY and CDR2 FYNNEI. CDR3 coding DNA: TGTGCCAGCAGTCTGCAGGTTCTACAAGAGACCCAGTACTTC. The encoded protein is CASSLQVLQETQYF.

The CDR3 region has the DNA TGTGCCAGCAAAGCAGGCTATGGCTACACCTTC. Encoded protein: CASKAGYGYTF. The V call is TRBV5-4, the J call TRBJ1-2; D unclear. The ends were cut back, 6 bases at V and 4 bases at J, with 7 bases in the middle. Germline assignment: CDR1 SGHNT and CDR2 YYREEE (reference sequence). The CDR3 runs to 11 residues.

The rearrangement links TRBV7-2 to TRBJ2-1, with D possibly being TRBD1 (6 bases). This CDR3 comprises 16 residues. The V gene's germline CDR1 is SGHTA and CDR2 FQGNSA. V shed 1 base and J shed 4 bases, with 14 bases lying between them. In nucleotides, the CDR3 is TGTGCCAGCAGCTTAGGGGGGCCCGCTCAATACAATGAGCAGTTCTTC. It translates to CASSLGGPAQYNEQFF. Based on the CDR3 plus reference TRBV7-2 and TRBJ2-1, the full variable domain is GAGVSQSPSNKVTEKGKDVELRCDPISGHTALYWYRQSLGQGLEFLIYFQGNSAPDKSGLPSDRFSAERTGGSVSTLTIQRTQQEDSAVYLCASSLGGPAQYNEQFFGPGTRLTVL.

The CDR3 spells CASSLPTGGAGYTF. The DNA for the CDR3 is TGTGCCAGCAGCTTACCTACAGGGGGCGCGGGCTACACCTTC. The chain combines TRBV7-9 with TRBJ1-2, with 9 nucleotides matching TRBD1. This CDR3 is built from 14 residues. V gave up 2 bases and J gave up 8 bases; unmatched junction bases: 6. Germline V CDR1 and CDR2: SEHNR, FQNEAQ (reference sequence).

V is TRBV6-5 and J is TRBJ2-5; 8 nucleotides agree with TRBD2. The CDR3 spans 14 residues. The junction had 5 bases not matched to a gene; V was cut back by 6 bases and J by 2 bases. Germline V gene sequence: CDR1 MNHEY, CDR2 SVGAGI. CDR3 coding DNA: TGTGCCAGCAGCCGCGGGGGGCCGCAAGAGACCCAGTACTTC. This codes for CASSRGGPQETQYF.

The CDR3 sequence is CASSEDRGYNEQFF. For the CDR3, the DNA is TGTGCCAGCAGTGAGGACAGGGGATACAATGAGCAGTTCTTC. The genes are TRBV6-4 and TRBJ2-1, with 9 bases identical to TRBD1. V gave up 3 bases and J gave up 4 bases; unmatched junction bases: 1. This CDR3 comprises 14 residues. Germline CDR1 and CDR2: MRHNA and SNTAGT.